This TCR beta chain stems from a study of T cell responses to AZD1222 COVID-19 vaccine. Study-wide background: Second-dose recipients at about 4 or about 12 weeks were treated as one pooled group.

Points from the study as a whole: The repertoires were collected only after the peak T cell response. CD4 TCRs covered the whole spike, strongest at regions 160-218 and 743-854.

Notes on this clone: Its cognate antigen is unknown.

Profiled with immunoSEQ multiplex PCR; TCRdb holds only in-frame clones, not every one. The sample has 100,000 to 150,000 clones, 86% seen once; the top ten hold around 20%. The germline V and J ends were trimmed by 6 bases and 2 bases, with 14 bases remaining between them. CDR3 length equals 15 residues. CDR1 MNHEY and CDR2 SMNVEV come from the germline V gene (reference sequence). Here the sequenced sample was peripheral blood, taken on day 0 of AZD1222 vaccination. The chain combines TRBV27 with TRBJ1-5; D is possibly TRBD1 (6 bases). The sequence was obtained from an adult in good health. The CDR3 nucleotides are TGTGCCAGCAGGCCCAGGGGAGCCCGCAATCAGCCCCAGCATTTT. This sequence encodes CASRPRGARNQPQHF.